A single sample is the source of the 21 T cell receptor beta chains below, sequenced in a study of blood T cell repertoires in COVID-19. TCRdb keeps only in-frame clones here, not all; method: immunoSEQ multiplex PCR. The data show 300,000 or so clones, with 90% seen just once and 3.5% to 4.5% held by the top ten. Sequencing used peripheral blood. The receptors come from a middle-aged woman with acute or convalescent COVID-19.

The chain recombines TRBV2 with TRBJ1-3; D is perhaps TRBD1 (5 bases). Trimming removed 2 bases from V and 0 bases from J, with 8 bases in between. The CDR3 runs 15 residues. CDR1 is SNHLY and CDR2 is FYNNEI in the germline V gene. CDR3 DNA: TGTGCCAGCAGTGAACCGGGGGGCTCTGGAAACACCATATATTTT. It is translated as CASSEPGGSGNTIYF.

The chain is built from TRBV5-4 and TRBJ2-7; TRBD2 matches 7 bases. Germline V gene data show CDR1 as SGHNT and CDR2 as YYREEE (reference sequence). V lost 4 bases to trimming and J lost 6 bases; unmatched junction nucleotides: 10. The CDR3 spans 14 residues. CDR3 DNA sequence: TGTGCCAGCAGCCCCGGACTAGGGACCCCCGAGCAGTACGTC. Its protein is CASSPGLGTPEQYV.

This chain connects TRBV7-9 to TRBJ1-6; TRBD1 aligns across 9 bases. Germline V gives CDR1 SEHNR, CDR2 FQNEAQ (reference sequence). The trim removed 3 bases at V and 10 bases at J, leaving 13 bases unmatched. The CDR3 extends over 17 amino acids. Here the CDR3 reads CASSLVSPGQGWSPLHF. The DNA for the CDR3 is TGTGCCAGCAGCTTGGTTTCACCGGGACAGGGCTGGTCACCCCTCCACTTT.

Written as DNA, the CDR3 is TGTGCCAGCAGTTTCGGACAGGCGAAAAAACTGTTTTTT. Its protein product is CASSFGQAKKLFF. The chain has TRBV7-2 and TRBJ1-4; 7 bases agree with TRBD1. The CDR3 runs to 13 residues. J gave up 9 bases and V 6 bases, and 7 bases lay outside the gene matches. Germline V gene sequence: CDR1 SGHTA, CDR2 FQGNSA.

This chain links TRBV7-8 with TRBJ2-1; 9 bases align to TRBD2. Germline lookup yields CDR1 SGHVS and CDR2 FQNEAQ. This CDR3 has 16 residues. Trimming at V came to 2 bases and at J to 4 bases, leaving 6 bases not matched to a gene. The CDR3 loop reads CASSLFERGVYNEQFF. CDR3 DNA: TGTGCCAGCAGCTTATTCGAGCGGGGGGTATACAATGAGCAGTTCTTC.

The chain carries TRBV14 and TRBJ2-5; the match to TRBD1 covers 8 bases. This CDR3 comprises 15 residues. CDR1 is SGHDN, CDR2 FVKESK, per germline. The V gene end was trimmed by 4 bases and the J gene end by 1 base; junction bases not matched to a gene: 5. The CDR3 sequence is CASSPRTGTQETQYF. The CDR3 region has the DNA TGTGCCAGCAGCCCCCGGACAGGGACCCAAGAGACCCAGTACTTC.

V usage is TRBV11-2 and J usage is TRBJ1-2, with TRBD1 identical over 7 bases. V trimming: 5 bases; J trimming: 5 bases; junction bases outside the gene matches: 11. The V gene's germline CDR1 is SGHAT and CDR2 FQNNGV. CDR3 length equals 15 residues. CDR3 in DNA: TGTGCCAGCAGCCCCGCCGGGCAGGGGGTGTATGGCTACACCTTC. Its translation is CASSPAGQGVYGYTF.

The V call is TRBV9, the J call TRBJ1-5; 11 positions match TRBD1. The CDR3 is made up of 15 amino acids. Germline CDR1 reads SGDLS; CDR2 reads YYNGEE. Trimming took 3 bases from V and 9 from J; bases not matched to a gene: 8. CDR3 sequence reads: CASSAGQGAMGPQHF. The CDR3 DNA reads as TGTGCCAGCAGCGCTGGACAGGGGGCAATGGGGCCCCAGCATTTT. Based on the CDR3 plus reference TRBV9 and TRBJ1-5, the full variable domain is DSGVTQTPKHLITATGQRVTLRCSPRSGDLSVYWYQQSLDQGLQFLIQYYNGEERAKGNILERFSAQQFPDLHSELNLSSLELGDSALYFCASSAGQGAMGPQHFGDGTRLSIL.

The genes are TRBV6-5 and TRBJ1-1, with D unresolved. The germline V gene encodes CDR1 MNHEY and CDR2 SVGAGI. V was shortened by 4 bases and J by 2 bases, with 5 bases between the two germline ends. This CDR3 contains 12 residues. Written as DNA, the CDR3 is TGTGCCAGCAGTTCCATTAACACTGAAGCTTTCTTT. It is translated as CASSSINTEAFF.

DNA for the CDR3: TGTGCCAGCAGCTTCGGGACAGGCGGTTATGGCTACACCTTC. Translation gives CASSFGTGGYGYTF. This chain joins TRBV13 and TRBJ1-2; 8 bases are shared with TRBD1. Per germline, CDR1 PRHDT and CDR2 FYEKMQ (reference sequence). V was clipped by 3 bases and J by 5 bases; unmatched bases: 5. The length of the CDR3 is 14 residues.

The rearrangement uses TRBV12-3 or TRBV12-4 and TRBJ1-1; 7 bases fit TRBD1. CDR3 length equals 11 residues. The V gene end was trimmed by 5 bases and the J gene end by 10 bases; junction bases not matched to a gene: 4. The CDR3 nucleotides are TGTGCCAGCAGTGTCGACAGGGCAGCTTTCTTT. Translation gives CASSVDRAAFF.

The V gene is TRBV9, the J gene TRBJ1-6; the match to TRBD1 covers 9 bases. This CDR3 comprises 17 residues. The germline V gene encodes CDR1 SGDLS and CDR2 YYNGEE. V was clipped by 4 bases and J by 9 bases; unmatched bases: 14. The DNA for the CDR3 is TGTGCCAGCAGCCTGACGCCGACAGGGGGAAAAGGTTCACCCCTCCACTTT. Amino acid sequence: CASSLTPTGGKGSPLHF.

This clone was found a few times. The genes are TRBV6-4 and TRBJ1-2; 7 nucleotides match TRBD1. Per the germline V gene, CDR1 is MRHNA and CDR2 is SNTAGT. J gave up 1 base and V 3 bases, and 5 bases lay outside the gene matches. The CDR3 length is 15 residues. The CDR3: CASSEGGQINYGYTF. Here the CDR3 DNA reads TGTGCCAGCAGTGAGGGGGGACAGATTAACTATGGCTACACCTTC.

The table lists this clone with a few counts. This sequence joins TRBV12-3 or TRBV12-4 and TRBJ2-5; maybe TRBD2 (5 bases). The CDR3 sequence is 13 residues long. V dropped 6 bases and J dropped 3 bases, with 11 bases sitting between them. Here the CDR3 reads CASSSHGEETQYF. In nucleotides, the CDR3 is TGTGCCAGCAGCTCCCACGGGGAAGAGACCCAGTACTTC.

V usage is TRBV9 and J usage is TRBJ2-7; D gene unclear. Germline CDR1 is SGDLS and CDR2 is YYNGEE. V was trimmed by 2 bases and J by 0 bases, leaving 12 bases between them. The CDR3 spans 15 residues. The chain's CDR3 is CASSVPRVGSYEQYV. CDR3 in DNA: TGTGCCAGCAGCGTCCCTCGGGTAGGCTCCTACGAGCAGTACGTC.

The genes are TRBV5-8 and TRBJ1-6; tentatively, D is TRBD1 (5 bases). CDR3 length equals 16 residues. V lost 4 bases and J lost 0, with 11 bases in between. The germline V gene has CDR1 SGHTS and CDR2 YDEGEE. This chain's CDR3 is CASSPRQRSYNSPLHF. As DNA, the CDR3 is TGTGCCAGCAGCCCAAGACAGCGCTCCTATAATTCACCCCTCCACTTT.

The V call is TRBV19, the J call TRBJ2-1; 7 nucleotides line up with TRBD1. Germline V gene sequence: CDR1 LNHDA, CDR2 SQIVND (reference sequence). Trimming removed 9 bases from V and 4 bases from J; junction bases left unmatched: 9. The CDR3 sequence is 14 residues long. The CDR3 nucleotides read TGTGCCAGCGCACGACAGGGCCTATACAATGAGCAGTTCTTC. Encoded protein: CASARQGLYNEQFF.

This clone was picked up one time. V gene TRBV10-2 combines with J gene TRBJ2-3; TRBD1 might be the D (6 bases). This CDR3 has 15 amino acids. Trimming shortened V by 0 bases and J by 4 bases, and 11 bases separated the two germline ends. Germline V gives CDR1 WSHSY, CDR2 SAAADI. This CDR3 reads CASSESGRQADTQYF. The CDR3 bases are TGCGCCAGCAGTGAGTCCGGGCGACAGGCAGATACGCAGTATTTT.

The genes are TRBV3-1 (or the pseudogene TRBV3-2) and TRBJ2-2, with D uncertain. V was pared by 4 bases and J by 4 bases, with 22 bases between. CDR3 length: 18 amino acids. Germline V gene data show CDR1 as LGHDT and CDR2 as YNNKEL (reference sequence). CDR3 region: CASSRPGSATEVTGELFF. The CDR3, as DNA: TGTGCCAGCAGCCGGCCCGGGTCGGCCACGGAAGTCACCGGGGAGCTGTTTTTT.

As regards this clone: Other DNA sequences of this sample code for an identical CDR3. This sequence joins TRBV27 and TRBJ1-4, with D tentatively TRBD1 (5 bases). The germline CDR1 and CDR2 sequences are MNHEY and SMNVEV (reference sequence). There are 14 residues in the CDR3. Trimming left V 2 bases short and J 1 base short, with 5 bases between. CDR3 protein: CASSLRGTNEKLFF. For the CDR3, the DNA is TGTGCCAGCAGTTTAAGGGGAACTAATGAAAAACTGTTTTTT.

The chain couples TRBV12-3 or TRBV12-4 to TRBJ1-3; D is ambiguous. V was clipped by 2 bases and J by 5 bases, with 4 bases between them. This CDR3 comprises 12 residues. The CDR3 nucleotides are TGTGCCAGCAGTTTACTCCGAAACACCATATATTTT. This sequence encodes CASSLLRNTIYF.